This T cell receptor (beta chain) was obtained from a study of T cells in pancreatic ductal adenocarcinoma. Surgery without prior neoadjuvant therapy was the treatment of the selected pancreatic ductal adenocarcinoma patients. The table came from immunoSEQ multiplex PCR; TCRdb's copy has only in-frame clones and leaves some out. The sample carries around 94,000 clones, about 96% recorded once. This CDR3 is 14 amino acids long. The V gene lost 7 bases and the J gene lost 4 bases, with 19 bases spanning the gap. Germline V gives CDR1 SQVTM, CDR2 ANQGSEA. Sequenced: PBMCs. This sequence joins TRBV29-1 and TRBJ1-1, with D possibly being TRBD1 (5 bases). The source is a human donor with pancreatic ductal adenocarcinoma. CDR3 region: CSAAGGGRSTEAFF. The CDR3, as DNA: TGCAGCGCCGCCGGGGGGGGACGAAGCACTGAAGCTTTCTTT.